Described below is a single T cell receptor beta chain sequence and its context. The antigen is unknown. Clones were sequenced by immunoSEQ multiplex PCR, and TCRdb holds only the in-frame ones, with some missing. The table records several thousand clones, over 55% of them present only once. These data originate in a study of CD4+ T cells in melanoma. Findings and limits, study-wide: Neoantigen-specific CD4+ T cells in melanoma reportedly had diverse differentiation states. A reported correlation linked neoantigen-specific CD4+ T cells to CD8+, macrophage and B cell function.

The V and J ends lost 4 bases and 8 bases respectively, with 14 bases between them. Per germline, CDR1 MDHEN and CDR2 SYDVKM. The CDR3 extends over 13 amino acids. This clonotype was sampled from a human donor with melanoma. The rearrangement uses TRBV28 and TRBJ1-2, with a weak D call TRBD1 (6 bases). Input material: cells from a culture (not recorded whether cultured in vitro). CDR3 sequence reads: CASSSYRDGGYTF. CDR3 coding DNA: TGTGCCAGCAGTTCTTACAGGGATGGCGGCTACACCTTC.